The 15 T cell receptor beta chains given below trace back to one sample, sequenced in a study of somatic mutations in cytotoxic T cells in rheumatoid arthritis. Sequenced by immunoSEQ multiplex PCR; TCRdb stores in-frame clones only, minus some. The repertoire holds roughly 20,000 clones, about four fifths seen once, with over 25% in the top ten. Sequenced sample: CD8+ T cells sorted from blood. The receptor source for this set is an adult with rheumatoid arthritis.

The chain combines TRBV5-4 with TRBJ2-2, with 8 bases fitting TRBD2. Losses at the gene ends were 4 bases for V and 6 bases for J; bases not matched to a gene: 5. CDR3 length: 14 residues. Germline CDR1 and CDR2: SGHNT and YYREEE (reference sequence). CDR3 loop: CASSREGRAGELFF. The DNA for the CDR3 is TGTGCCAGCAGCCGGGAGGGGAGGGCCGGGGAGCTGTTTTTT.

The V and J genes are TRBV6-5 and TRBJ1-1, with D perhaps matching TRBD1 (5 bases). This CDR3 has 14 amino acids. V lost 2 bases and J lost 7, with 14 bases in between. CDR1 is MNHEY and CDR2 is SVGAGI in the germline V gene. In DNA form, the CDR3 reads TGTGCCAGCAGTTACCAAGGGGCCTCAATTGAAGCTTTCTTT. It yields the protein CASSYQGASIEAFF.

The gene calls are TRBV9 and TRBJ2-5, with D possibly being TRBD2 (6 bases). Germline assignment: CDR1 SGDLS and CDR2 YYNGEE. This CDR3 comprises 13 residues. Trimming cost V 0 bases and J 5 bases, with 8 bases left between them. CDR3 DNA sequence: TGTGCCAGCAGCGTAGGAAGCGGGGAGACCCAGTACTTC. Protein sequence: CASSVGSGETQYF.

V and J are TRBV7-6 and TRBJ1-5; D is perhaps TRBD1 (5 bases). The CDR3 has 18 residues. V was clipped by 5 bases and J by 0 bases, with 20 bases between them. Per germline, CDR1 SGHVS and CDR2 FNYEAQ. The DNA of the CDR3 is TGTGCCAGCAGCCCATTCACATTGGGGGGTAATAGCAATCAGCCCCAGCATTTT. Its protein is CASSPFTLGGNSNQPQHF.

This chain uses TRBV6-1 with TRBJ2-3; maybe TRBD2 (6 bases). There are 17 residues in the CDR3. Per germline, CDR1 MNHNS and CDR2 SASEGT. V lost 2 bases and J 0 bases, leaving 15 bases between the germline ends. The CDR3 coding sequence is TGTGCCAGCAGTGAACTGGGCGGGGCCCCCAGCACAGATACGCAGTATTTT. Its protein product is CASSELGGAPSTDTQYF.

The rearrangement uses TRBV7-6 and TRBJ2-1, with D possibly matching TRBD1 (5 bases). From germline, CDR1 is SGHVS and CDR2 FNYEAQ. The CDR3 runs to 14 residues. Trimming pared 0 bases from V and 5 bases from J, leaving 8 bases between. CDR3 residues: CASSLAWGNNEQFF. The CDR3 region has the DNA TGTGCCAGCAGCTTAGCGTGGGGCAACAATGAGCAGTTCTTC. The whole variable domain, filled in from reference TRBV7-6 and TRBJ2-1, reads GAGVSQSPRYKVTKRGQDVALRCDPISGHVSLYWYRQALGQGPEFLTYFNYEAQQDKSGLPNDRFSAERPEGSISTLTIQRTEQRDSAMYRCASSLAWGNNEQFFGPGTRLTVL.

This clone was seen once. V gene TRBV30 combines with J gene TRBJ2-5; D uncertain. Germline V gene lookup returns CDR1 GTSNPN and CDR2 SVGIG (reference sequence). The CDR3 is 12 residues long. V shed 4 bases and J shed 3 bases, with 9 bases lying between them. The CDR3 sequence: CAWNLVKETQYF. DNA of the CDR3: TGTGCCTGGAACTTAGTCAAAGAGACCCAGTACTTC.

This clone has more than one count but fewer than ten. The CDR3 is CASRDSTYEQYF. Written as DNA, the CDR3 is TGCGCCAGCAGGGACAGCACCTACGAGCAGTACTTC. The V gene is TRBV5-1, the J gene TRBJ2-7, with D perhaps matching TRBD1 (6 bases). V lost 5 bases to trimming and J lost 2 bases, with 8 bases between them. Germline V gene sequence: CDR1 SGHRS, CDR2 YFSETQ. CDR3 length: 12 amino acids.

This clone ranks as hyperexpanded. V and J are TRBV7-9 and TRBJ2-1; no clear D. This CDR3 region has 15 residues. The V gene's germline CDR1 is SEHNR and CDR2 FQNEAQ (reference sequence). Trimming shortened V by 5 bases and J by 0 bases, and 11 bases separated the two germline ends. The CDR3 nucleotides are TGTGCCAGCAGCCCCCCCACTGACTCCTACAATGAGCAGTTCTTC. Its protein is CASSPPTDSYNEQFF.

The chain couples TRBV25-1 to TRBJ1-2, with D hard to call. The ends were cut back, 0 bases at V and 4 bases at J, with 6 bases in the middle. This CDR3 contains 13 residues. Germline V gene lookup returns CDR1 MGHDK and CDR2 SYGVNS. Written as DNA, the CDR3 is TGTGCCAGCAGTGAATATGAGGTCTATGGCTACACCTTC. This translates into CASSEYEVYGYTF.

This chain joins TRBV9 and TRBJ2-7; the D is unclear. This CDR3 contains 14 residues. The germline gives CDR1 SGDLS, CDR2 YYNGEE. The V end lost 7 bases, the J end lost 0 bases, and 14 bases lay between the germline ends. The CDR3 here is CASGPWGSSYEQYF. The CDR3 DNA sequence: TGTGCCAGCGGCCCGTGGGGAAGCTCCTACGAGCAGTACTTC. The variable domain in full, completed from reference TRBV9 and TRBJ2-7, reads DSGVTQTPKHLITATGQRVTLRCSPRSGDLSVYWYQQSLDQGLQFLIQYYNGEERAKGNILERFSAQQFPDLHSELNLSSLELGDSALYFCASGPWGSSYEQYFGPGTRLTVT.

The chain recombines TRBV7-8 with TRBJ2-1; D is undetermined. The V gene's germline CDR1 is SGHVS and CDR2 FQNEAQ. The CDR3 sequence is 12 residues long. V shed 1 base and J shed 8 bases, with 6 bases lying between them. CDR3 bases: TGTGCCAGCAGCTTAGAGGTCCATGAGCAGTTCTTC. Protein sequence: CASSLEVHEQFF.

The gene calls are TRBV4-2 and TRBJ1-3; D is unresolved. The germline V gene encodes CDR1 LGHNA and CDR2 YNFKEQ. The length of the CDR3 is 15 residues. V lost 4 bases to trimming and J lost 0 bases, with 10 bases between them. This CDR3 is CASSLHSNSGNTIYF. CDR3 coding DNA: TGTGCCAGCAGCCTCCACAGCAACTCTGGAAACACCATATATTTT.

In its sample, this clone was seen a few times. The same CDR3 also results from other DNA sequences found in this sample. The chain carries TRBV5-5 and TRBJ2-7, with a possible D match to TRBD2 (5 bases). CDR3 length: 12 residues. V lost 2 bases to trimming and J lost 7 bases, with 10 bases between them. Germline CDR1 and CDR2: SGHKS and YYEKEE (reference sequence). The CDR3 protein is CASSFSGEEQYF. The CDR3 nucleotides read TGTGCCAGCAGCTTTTCCGGGGAGGAGCAGTACTTC.

The chain joins TRBV10-2 to TRBJ2-7, with D uncertain. The germline V and J ends were trimmed by 0 bases and 6 bases, with 3 bases remaining between them. Germline CDR1 and CDR2: WSHSY and SAAADI. The CDR3 spans 11 residues. CDR3 DNA sequence: TGCGCCAGCAGTGAGTCCAGCGAGCAGTACTTC. Translation gives CASSESSEQYF.